The entry below describes one TCR beta chain. The V gene lost 7 bases and the J gene lost 3 bases, with 10 bases spanning the gap. Germline assignment: CDR1 MNHNS and CDR2 SASEGT. The CDR3 covers 12 residues. Only in-frame clones appear in the TCRdb table, and some are missing; sequencing was by immunoSEQ multiplex PCR. Here the sample spans tens of thousands of clones, about 95% being singletons. This specimen belongs to a study of technical replicates of blood from a few donors. This receptor was obtained from a human donor in good health. Sequenced: T cells isolated from PBMCs. J is TRBJ2-7 and V is TRBV6-1; D call uncertain. The CDR3, as DNA: TGTGCCAGCACCGTAGACATCTACGAGCAGTACTTC. It specifies CASTVDIYEQYF.